The 19 T cell receptor beta chains below all came from one sample that was sequenced in a study of regulatory T cells in long-lasting Graves disease. Construction of TCR beta libraries relied on iRepertoire HTBI primers and on Arm-PCR targeting CDR3 regions. TCRdb reanalysed the multiplex PCR reads using MiXCR and keeps one entry per CDR3 protein. The sample lists hundreds of thousands of distinct CDR3 sequences, approximately 15% occurring once. Time point here: newly diagnosed GD, antithyroid drugs for less than 3 months. PBMCs provided the RNA from which the TCR library was made. The same data also went into a second study, on T cells in Graves' hyperthyroidism and ophthalmopathy.

The sample in question was peripheral blood mononuclear cells (PBMCs), obtained at new diagnosis, from a patient treated with antithyroid drugs. These receptor sequences come from a woman in her 30s with Graves disease.

This clonotype was observed at least ten times. The rearrangement links TRBV6-5 to TRBJ1-1; D remains unclear. The germline gives CDR1 MNHEY, CDR2 SVGAGI. The CDR3 runs to 15 residues. Deletions cut 0 bases from V and 1 base from J, with 9 bases between. As DNA, the CDR3 is TGTGCCAGCAGTTACTCCGGGAAGACGAACACTGAAGCTTTCTTT. Protein sequence: CASSYSGKTNTEAFF.

In its sample, this clonotype was seen a few times. V usage is TRBV5-1 and J usage is TRBJ2-2; TRBD2 might be the D (5 bases). This CDR3 is 15 amino acids long. Germline V gene sequence: CDR1 SGHRS, CDR2 YFSETQ. The V end lost 6 bases, the J end lost 4 bases, and 16 bases lay between the germline ends. The CDR3 reads CASTRGASPTGELFF. The CDR3 nucleotides read TGCGCCAGCACCCGGGGAGCGTCTCCCACCGGGGAGCTGTTTTTT.

This clonotype was recorded at least ten times. The chain is built from TRBV7-6 and TRBJ1-6; D not certain. The V end lost 5 bases, the J end lost 5 bases, and 10 bases lay between the germline ends. The CDR3 length is 14 residues. Germline V gene sequence: CDR1 SGHVS, CDR2 FNYEAQ. CDR3 loop: CASSADVDNSPLHF. CDR3 sequence (DNA): TGTGCCAGCAGCGCGGACGTAGATAATTCACCCCTCCACTTT.

This clonotype was found many times. J is TRBJ2-5 and V is TRBV29-1; weak D call: TRBD1 (6 bases). The CDR3 covers 13 residues. Trimming stripped 3 bases from V and 2 bases from J, with 10 bases between. Germline loops: CDR1 SQVTM, CDR2 ANQGSEA. In nucleotides, the CDR3 is TGCAGCGTTGACGGTCAGGGGCAAGAGACCCAGTACTTC. It yields the protein CSVDGQGQETQYF. The entire variable domain, with the rest obtained from reference TRBV29-1 and TRBJ2-5, is as follows: SAVISQKPSRDICQRGTSLTIQCQVDSQVTMMFWYRQQPGQSLTLIATANQGSEATYESGFVIDKFPISRPNLTFSTLTVSNMSPEDSSIYLCSVDGQGQETQYFGPGTRLLVL.

The table lists this clonotype with a count of one. The J gene is TRBJ1-5, the V gene TRBV28, with 11 bases matching TRBD1. J was trimmed by 7 bases and V by 7 bases; bases with no gene match: 9. Germline assignment: CDR1 MDHEN and CDR2 SYDVKM. The CDR3 has 15 residues. The CDR3 nucleotides are TGTGCCAGCACGAGGGACAGGGGGATTAGGCAGCCCCAGCATTTT. This translates into CASTRDRGIRQPQHF.

This clonotype came up many times. The V call is TRBV20-1, the J call TRBJ1-2; D call uncertain. The V and J ends lost 0 bases and 8 bases respectively, with 10 bases between them. This CDR3 comprises 12 residues. CDR1 and CDR2 from the germline V gene are DFQATT and SNEGSKA (reference sequence). CDR3 sequence (DNA): TGCAGTGCTAGAGATCTCGGTCGCGGCTACACCTTC. Protein product: CSARDLGRGYTF.

Ten or more counts support this clonotype. The chain recombines TRBV20-1 with TRBJ2-7, with TRBD2 matching over 12 bases. This CDR3 has 14 amino acids. With V trimmed by 5 bases and J by 1 base, 3 bases remained unmatched. Germline CDR1 reads DFQATT; CDR2 reads SNEGSKA (reference sequence). Written as DNA, the CDR3 is TGCAGTGCTGGCGGACTAGCGGGATCCTACGAGCAGTACTTC. Translation gives CSAGGLAGSYEQYF.

This clonotype was recorded at least ten times. The chain links TRBV27 to TRBJ1-1; D is undetermined. V lost 2 bases to trimming and J lost 0 bases, with 7 bases between them. Germline V gene data show CDR1 as MNHEY and CDR2 as SMNVEV (reference sequence). The CDR3 is 14 amino acids. CDR3 in amino acids: CASSLGWMNTEAFF. The CDR3 coding sequence is TGTGCCAGCAGTTTAGGGTGGATGAACACTGAAGCTTTCTTT.

This chain uses TRBV19 with TRBJ1-5; TRBD1 might be the D (6 bases). The CDR3 sequence is 14 residues long. The germline V and J ends were trimmed by 3 bases and 4 bases, with 10 bases remaining between them. The V gene's germline CDR1 is LNHDA and CDR2 SQIVND (reference sequence). The CDR3 DNA follows: TGTGCCAGTAGTATTGAGAGGGGGAATCAGCCCCAGCATTTT. This codes for CASSIERGNQPQHF.

This clonotype showed up many times. V and J are TRBV28 and TRBJ1-5; D is uncertain. V lost 8 bases, J lost 4 bases, and 9 bases lay in between. Germline V gene lookup returns CDR1 MDHEN and CDR2 SYDVKM. The CDR3 consists of 12 residues. CDR3 sequence reads: CASYSGNQPQHF. The CDR3 region has the DNA TGTGCCAGCTACAGCGGGAATCAGCCCCAGCATTTT.

This clonotype was counted between two and nine times. The rearrangement uses TRBV24-1 and TRBJ2-5, with 10 bases fitting TRBD1. This CDR3 contains 15 residues. The trim removed 4 bases at V and 6 bases at J, leaving 7 bases unmatched. In germline, CDR1 is KGHDR, CDR2 SFDVKD. The DNA for the CDR3 is TGTGCCACCAGTGACCTGACAGGGGGCATGAAGACCCAGTACTTC. This gives the protein CATSDLTGGMKTQYF.

This clonotype was seen only a few times. The chain carries TRBV18 and TRBJ1-2; 8 bases are a match to TRBD1. CDR3 length equals 14 residues. Germline V gene sequence: CDR1 KGHSH, CDR2 LQKENI. With 1 base clipped from V and 4 bases from J, the junction kept 2 bases outside the gene matches. The CDR3 here is CASSPLDRGYGYTF. CDR3 nucleotides: TGTGCCAGCTCACCACTCGACAGGGGCTATGGCTACACCTTC.

This clonotype came up a few times. The chain links TRBV2 to TRBJ1-1; D uncertain. Trimming cost V 10 bases and J 8 bases, with 14 bases left between them. CDR1 and CDR2 (germline): SNHLY, FYNNEI. The length of the CDR3 is 11 residues. The CDR3 DNA reads TGTGCCACACACTCCTATCGCGAAGCTTTCTTT. As protein: CATHSYREAFF.

In its sample, this clonotype was seen many times. This chain connects TRBV7-2 to TRBJ1-1, with 7 bases fitting TRBD1. Trimming at V came to 2 bases and at J to 10 bases, leaving 13 bases not matched to a gene. Germline lookup yields CDR1 SGHTA and CDR2 FQGNSA. This CDR3 region has 15 residues. The DNA of the CDR3 is TGTGCCAGCAGCTTAACCGAAACAGGGGTTATGGGAGCTTTCTTT. Its protein is CASSLTETGVMGAFF.

This clonotype was recorded many times. V is TRBV6-1 and J is TRBJ1-4, with TRBD1 as a possible D gene (5 bases). This CDR3 spans 13 amino acids. Germline CDR1 reads MNHNS; CDR2 reads SASEGT. V lost 5 bases, J lost 7 bases, and 11 bases lay in between. As DNA, the CDR3 is TGTGCCAGCAGTCGCCAGGGAGCTGAAAAACTGTTTTTT. It yields the protein CASSRQGAEKLFF.

In its sample, this clonotype was seen a few times. The rearrangement uses TRBV19 and TRBJ2-7; weak D call: TRBD1 (5 bases). Looked up from germline, CDR1 is LNHDA and CDR2 is SQIVND (reference sequence). The ends were cut back, 5 bases at V and 3 bases at J, with 14 bases in the middle. The CDR3 is 14 amino acids. CDR3 bases: TGTGCCAGTAGTGGACATGGGAACATCTACGAGCAGTACTTC. Encoded protein: CASSGHGNIYEQYF.

This clonotype was found many times. The J gene is TRBJ2-1, the V gene TRBV2, with D hard to call. The CDR3 spans 16 residues. Germline assignment: CDR1 SNHLY and CDR2 FYNNEI. V lost 1 base and J 2 bases, leaving 12 bases between the germline ends. CDR3 region: CASSEESYKAYNEQFF. The CDR3 bases are TGTGCCAGCAGTGAAGAGTCCTACAAAGCCTACAATGAGCAGTTCTTC.

In its sample, this clonotype was seen a few times. The chain recombines TRBV3-1 with TRBJ1-2, with 7 bases that match TRBD1. V lost 0 bases to trimming and J lost 4 bases; unmatched junction nucleotides: 5. The CDR3 has 15 amino acids. Looked up from germline, CDR1 is LGHDT and CDR2 is YNNKEL (reference sequence). The CDR3 DNA reads TGTGCCAGCAGCCAAGACGGAACAGGGGCCTATGGCTACACCTTC. It specifies CASSQDGTGAYGYTF.

This chain joins TRBV27 and TRBJ2-3; 7 positions match TRBD2. This CDR3 has 16 residues. Germline CDR1 MNHEY, CDR2 SMNVEV (reference sequence). Losses at the gene ends were 0 bases for V and 3 bases for J; bases not matched to a gene: 6. The CDR3 DNA sequence: TGTGCCAGCAGTTTATCGCCCCCGGGACTAACAGATACGCAGTATTTT. Protein: CASSLSPPGLTDTQYF.